This entry describes one T cell receptor beta chain. The data stem from a study of blood T cell repertoires in COVID-19. Germline CDR1 MNHEY, CDR2 SVGAGI. Losses at the gene ends were 8 bases for V and 10 bases for J; bases not matched to a gene: 11. The CDR3 is made up of 14 amino acids. Methods used by the authors: Scientists estimated how many nucleated cells there were by amplifying reference gene primers. The table came from immunoSEQ multiplex PCR; TCRdb's copy has only in-frame clones and leaves some out. That table supplies the V and J calls and clone size; D and trimming were determined from the DNA. The sample has around 250,000 clones, over 80% seen once.

V usage is TRBV6-5 and J usage is TRBJ1-6, with 7 bases identical to TRBD1. Sequenced input: peripheral blood. This TCR derives from a man aged 55 to 70 who had recovered from COVID-19. CDR3 residues: CASGYRGRESPLHF. The CDR3 coding sequence is TGTGCCAGCGGCTACAGGGGCCGGGAATCACCCCTCCACTTT.